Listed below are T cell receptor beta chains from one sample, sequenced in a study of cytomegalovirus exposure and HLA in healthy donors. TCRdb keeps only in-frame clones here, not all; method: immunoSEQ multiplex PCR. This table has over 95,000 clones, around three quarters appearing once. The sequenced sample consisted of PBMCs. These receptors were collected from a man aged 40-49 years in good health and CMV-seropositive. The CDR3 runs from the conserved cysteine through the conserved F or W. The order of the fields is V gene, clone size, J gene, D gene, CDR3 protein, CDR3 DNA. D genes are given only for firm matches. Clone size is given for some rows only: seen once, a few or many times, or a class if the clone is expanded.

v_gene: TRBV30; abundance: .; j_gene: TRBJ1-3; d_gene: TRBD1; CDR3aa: CACRQGAGNTIYF; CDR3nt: TGTGCCTGTAGACAGGGGGCTGGAAACACCATATATTTT
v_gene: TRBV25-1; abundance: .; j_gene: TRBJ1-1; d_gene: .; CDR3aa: CAAHTMNTEAFF; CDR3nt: TGTGCCGCGCATACCATGAACACTGAAGCTTTCTTT
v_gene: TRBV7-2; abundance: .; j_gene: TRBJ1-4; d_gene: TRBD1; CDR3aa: CASSLDQGAAEKLFF; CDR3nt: TGTGCCAGCAGCTTAGATCAGGGGGCTGCTGAAAAACTGTTTTTT
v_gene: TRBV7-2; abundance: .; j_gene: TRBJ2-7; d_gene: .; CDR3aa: CASSLSESYEQYF; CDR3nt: TGTGCCAGCAGCTTATCCGAGTCCTACGAGCAGTACTTC
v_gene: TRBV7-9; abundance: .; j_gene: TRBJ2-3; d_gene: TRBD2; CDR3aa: CASSFRPAGSTDTQYF; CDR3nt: TGTGCCAGCAGCTTTCGGCCAGCGGGGAGCACAGATACGCAGTATTTT
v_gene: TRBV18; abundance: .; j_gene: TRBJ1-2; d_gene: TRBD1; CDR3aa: CASSPGTGVYGYTF; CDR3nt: TGTGCCAGCTCACCAGGGACAGGGGTTTATGGCTACACCTTC
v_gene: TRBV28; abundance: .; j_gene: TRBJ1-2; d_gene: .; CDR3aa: CASSLPNPGGGYTF; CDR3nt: TGTGCCAGCAGTTTACCTAATCCGGGGGGTGGCTACACCTTC
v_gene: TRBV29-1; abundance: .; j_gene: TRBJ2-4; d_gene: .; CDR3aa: CSVLVKNSQYF; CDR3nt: TGCAGCGTACTAGTAAAAAACAGTCAGTACTTC
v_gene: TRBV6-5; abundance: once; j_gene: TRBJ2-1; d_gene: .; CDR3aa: CASSSGRGAYNEQFF; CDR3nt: TGTGCCAGCAGCTCCGGGAGAGGGGCCTACAATGAGCAGTTCTTC
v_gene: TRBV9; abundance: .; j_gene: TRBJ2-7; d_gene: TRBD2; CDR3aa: CASSVGLGGLEQYF; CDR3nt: TGTGCCAGCAGCGTCGGACTAGGAGGCCTCGAGCAGTACTTC
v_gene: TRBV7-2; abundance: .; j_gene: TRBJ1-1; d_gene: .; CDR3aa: CASLSGGGSEAFF; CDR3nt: TGTGCCAGCCTCAGTGGGGGAGGGAGTGAAGCTTTCTTT
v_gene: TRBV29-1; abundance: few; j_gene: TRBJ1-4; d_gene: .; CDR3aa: CSVEGGSNEKLFF; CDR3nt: TGCAGCGTTGAGGGGGGGTCTAATGAAAAACTGTTTTTT
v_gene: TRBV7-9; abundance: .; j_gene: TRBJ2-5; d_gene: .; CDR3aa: CASSLGQAPAETQYF; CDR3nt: TGTGCCAGCAGCTTAGGCCAGGCCCCCGCAGAGACCCAGTACTTC
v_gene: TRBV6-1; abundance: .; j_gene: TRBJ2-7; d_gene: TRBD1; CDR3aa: CASLPPGTGGYEQYF; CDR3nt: TGTGCCAGCCTTCCCCCAGGGACAGGGGGTTACGAGCAGTACTTC
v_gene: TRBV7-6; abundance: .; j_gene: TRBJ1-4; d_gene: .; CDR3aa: CASSLTAGHNEKLFF; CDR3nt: TGTGCCAGCAGCTTAACAGCAGGGCATAATGAAAAACTGTTTTTT
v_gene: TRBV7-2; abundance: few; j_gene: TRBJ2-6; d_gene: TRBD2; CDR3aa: CASSLGGGTGANVLTF; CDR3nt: TGTGCCAGCAGCTTAGGGGGGGGGACCGGGGCCAACGTCCTGACTTTC
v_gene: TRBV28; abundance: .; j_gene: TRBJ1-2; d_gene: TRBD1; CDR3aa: CASSLHETGGYGYTF; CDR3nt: TGTGCCAGCAGTTTACACGAAACAGGGGGCTATGGCTACACCTTC
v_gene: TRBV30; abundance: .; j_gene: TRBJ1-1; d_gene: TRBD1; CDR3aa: CAWVGGTGNLEAFF; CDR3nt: TGTGCCTGGGTTGGCGGGACAGGGAACCTTGAAGCTTTCTTT
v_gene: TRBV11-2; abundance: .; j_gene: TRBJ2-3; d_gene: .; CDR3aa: CASSWGGRNTQYF; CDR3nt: TGTGCCAGCAGCTGGGGCGGTCGAAATACGCAGTATTTT
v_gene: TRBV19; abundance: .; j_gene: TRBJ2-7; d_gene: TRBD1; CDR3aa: CASSRQGASYEQYF; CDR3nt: TGTGCCAGTAGTAGACAGGGGGCGTCCTACGAGCAGTACTTC
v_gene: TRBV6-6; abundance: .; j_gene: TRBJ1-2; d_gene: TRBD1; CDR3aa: CASSYGQDYGYTF; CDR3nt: TGTGCCAGCAGTTACGGACAGGACTATGGCTACACCTTC
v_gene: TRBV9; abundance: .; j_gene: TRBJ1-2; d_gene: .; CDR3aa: CASSVRRDTNYGYTF; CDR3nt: TGTGCCAGCAGCGTCCGCAGGGACACTAACTATGGCTACACCTTC
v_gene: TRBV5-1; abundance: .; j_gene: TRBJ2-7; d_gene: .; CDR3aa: CASSLEERYYEQYF; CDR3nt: TGCGCCAGCAGCTTGGAGGAGAGATATTACGAGCAGTACTTC
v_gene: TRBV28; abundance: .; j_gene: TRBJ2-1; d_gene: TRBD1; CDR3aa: CASRSQGAGGNEQFF; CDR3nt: TGTGCCAGCAGATCACAGGGGGCTGGGGGTAATGAGCAGTTCTTC
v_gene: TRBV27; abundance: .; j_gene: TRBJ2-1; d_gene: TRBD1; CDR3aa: CASSLSGPTGGGQFF; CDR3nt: TGTGCCAGCAGTTTATCGGGTCCGACAGGGGGAGGGCAGTTCTTC
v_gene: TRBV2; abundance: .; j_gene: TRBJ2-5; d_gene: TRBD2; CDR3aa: CASIRLAETQYF; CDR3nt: TGTGCCAGCATCCGACTAGCGGAGACCCAGTACTTC
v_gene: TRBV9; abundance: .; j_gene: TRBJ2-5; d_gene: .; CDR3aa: CASSVAPSYTLEETQYF; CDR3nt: TGTGCCAGCAGCGTAGCGCCTAGCTACACCCTAGAAGAGACCCAGTACTTC
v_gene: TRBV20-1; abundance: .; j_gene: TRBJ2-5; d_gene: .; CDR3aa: CSGGGRETQYF; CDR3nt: TGCAGTGGGGGGGGCAGAGAGACCCAGTACTTC
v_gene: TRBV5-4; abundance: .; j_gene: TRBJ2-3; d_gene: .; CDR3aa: CASTPGSGDTQYF; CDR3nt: TGTGCCAGCACCCCCGGAAGCGGGGATACGCAGTATTTT
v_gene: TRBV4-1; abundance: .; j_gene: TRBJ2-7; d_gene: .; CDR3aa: CASSQEVEQTYEQYF; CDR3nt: TGCGCCAGCAGCCAAGAAGTGGAACAGACCTACGAGCAGTACTTC
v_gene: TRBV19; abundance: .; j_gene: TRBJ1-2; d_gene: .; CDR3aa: CASSTTDWAYGYTF; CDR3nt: TGTGCCAGTAGTACCACCGATTGGGCCTATGGCTACACCTTC
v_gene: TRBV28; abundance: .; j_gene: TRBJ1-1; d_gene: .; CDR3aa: CASSEMGGNTEAFF; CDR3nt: TGTGCCAGCAGCGAAATGGGGGGGAACACTGAAGCTTTCTTT
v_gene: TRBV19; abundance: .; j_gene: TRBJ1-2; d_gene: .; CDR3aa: CASTPSPRPYGYTF; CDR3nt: TGTGCCAGTACCCCCTCACCCAGGCCCTATGGCTACACCTTC
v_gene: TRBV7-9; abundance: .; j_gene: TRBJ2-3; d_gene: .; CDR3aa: CASSLVLGDTQYF; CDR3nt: TGTGCCAGCAGCTTAGTACTCGGAGATACGCAGTATTTT
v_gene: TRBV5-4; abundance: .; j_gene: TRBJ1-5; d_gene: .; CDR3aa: CASSTRGWVLCQPQHF; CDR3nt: TGTGCCAGCAGCACAAGGGGGTGGGTGTTGTGTCAGCCCCAGCATTTT
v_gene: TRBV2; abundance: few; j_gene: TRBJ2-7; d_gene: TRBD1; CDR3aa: CASSGTTDRVKDEQYF; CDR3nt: TGTGCCAGCAGTGGGACAACTGACAGGGTAAAAGACGAGCAGTACTTC
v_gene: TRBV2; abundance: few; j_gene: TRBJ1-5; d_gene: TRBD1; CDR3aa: CASSHQQGANQPQHF; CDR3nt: TGTGCCAGCAGTCACCAACAGGGGGCGAATCAGCCCCAGCATTTT
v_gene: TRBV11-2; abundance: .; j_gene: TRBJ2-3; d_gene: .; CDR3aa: CASSSLSGFTDTQYF; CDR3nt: TGTGCCAGCAGCTCCCTTAGCGGTTTTACAGATACGCAGTATTTT
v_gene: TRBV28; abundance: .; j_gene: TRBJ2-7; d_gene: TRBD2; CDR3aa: CASSSTGTTTSYEQYF; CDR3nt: TGTGCCAGCAGTTCAACCGGGACTACGACCTCCTACGAGCAGTACTTC
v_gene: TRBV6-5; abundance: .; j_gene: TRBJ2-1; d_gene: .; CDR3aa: CASSYSQGAASNEQFF; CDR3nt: TGTGCCAGCAGTTACTCGCAAGGGGCGGCTTCTAATGAGCAGTTCTTC
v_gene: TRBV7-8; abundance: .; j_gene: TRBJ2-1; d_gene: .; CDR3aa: CASSWGARGVNEQFF; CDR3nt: TGTGCCAGCAGTTGGGGGGCCAGGGGGGTCAATGAGCAGTTCTTC
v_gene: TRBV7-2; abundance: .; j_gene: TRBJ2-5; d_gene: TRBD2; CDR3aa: CASSLDGGGGQYF; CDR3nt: TGTGCCAGCAGCTTAGATGGGGGCGGGGGGCAGTACTTC
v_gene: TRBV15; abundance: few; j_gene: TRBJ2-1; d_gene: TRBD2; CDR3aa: CATSPRGTSGGEEQFF; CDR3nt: TGTGCCACCAGTCCTAGGGGAACTAGCGGGGGCGAAGAGCAGTTCTTC
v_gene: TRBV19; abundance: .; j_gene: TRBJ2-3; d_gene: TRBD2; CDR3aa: CASSTPAIGGGGATDTQYF; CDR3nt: TGTGCCAGTAGTACCCCGGCTATCGGAGGCGGGGGGGCGACAGATACGCAGTATTTT
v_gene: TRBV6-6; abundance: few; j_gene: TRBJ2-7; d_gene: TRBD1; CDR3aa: CASDARTGDLGEQYF; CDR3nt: TGTGCCAGCGACGCCCGGACAGGGGATTTGGGTGAGCAGTACTTC
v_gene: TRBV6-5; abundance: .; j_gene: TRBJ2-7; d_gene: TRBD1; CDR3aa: CASSKTGGYEQYF; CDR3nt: TGTGCCAGCAGTAAGACAGGGGGCTACGAGCAGTACTTC
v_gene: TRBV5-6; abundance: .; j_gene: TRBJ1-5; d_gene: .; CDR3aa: CASSPGGQPQHF; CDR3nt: TGTGCCAGCAGCCCCGGCGGTCAGCCCCAGCATTTT